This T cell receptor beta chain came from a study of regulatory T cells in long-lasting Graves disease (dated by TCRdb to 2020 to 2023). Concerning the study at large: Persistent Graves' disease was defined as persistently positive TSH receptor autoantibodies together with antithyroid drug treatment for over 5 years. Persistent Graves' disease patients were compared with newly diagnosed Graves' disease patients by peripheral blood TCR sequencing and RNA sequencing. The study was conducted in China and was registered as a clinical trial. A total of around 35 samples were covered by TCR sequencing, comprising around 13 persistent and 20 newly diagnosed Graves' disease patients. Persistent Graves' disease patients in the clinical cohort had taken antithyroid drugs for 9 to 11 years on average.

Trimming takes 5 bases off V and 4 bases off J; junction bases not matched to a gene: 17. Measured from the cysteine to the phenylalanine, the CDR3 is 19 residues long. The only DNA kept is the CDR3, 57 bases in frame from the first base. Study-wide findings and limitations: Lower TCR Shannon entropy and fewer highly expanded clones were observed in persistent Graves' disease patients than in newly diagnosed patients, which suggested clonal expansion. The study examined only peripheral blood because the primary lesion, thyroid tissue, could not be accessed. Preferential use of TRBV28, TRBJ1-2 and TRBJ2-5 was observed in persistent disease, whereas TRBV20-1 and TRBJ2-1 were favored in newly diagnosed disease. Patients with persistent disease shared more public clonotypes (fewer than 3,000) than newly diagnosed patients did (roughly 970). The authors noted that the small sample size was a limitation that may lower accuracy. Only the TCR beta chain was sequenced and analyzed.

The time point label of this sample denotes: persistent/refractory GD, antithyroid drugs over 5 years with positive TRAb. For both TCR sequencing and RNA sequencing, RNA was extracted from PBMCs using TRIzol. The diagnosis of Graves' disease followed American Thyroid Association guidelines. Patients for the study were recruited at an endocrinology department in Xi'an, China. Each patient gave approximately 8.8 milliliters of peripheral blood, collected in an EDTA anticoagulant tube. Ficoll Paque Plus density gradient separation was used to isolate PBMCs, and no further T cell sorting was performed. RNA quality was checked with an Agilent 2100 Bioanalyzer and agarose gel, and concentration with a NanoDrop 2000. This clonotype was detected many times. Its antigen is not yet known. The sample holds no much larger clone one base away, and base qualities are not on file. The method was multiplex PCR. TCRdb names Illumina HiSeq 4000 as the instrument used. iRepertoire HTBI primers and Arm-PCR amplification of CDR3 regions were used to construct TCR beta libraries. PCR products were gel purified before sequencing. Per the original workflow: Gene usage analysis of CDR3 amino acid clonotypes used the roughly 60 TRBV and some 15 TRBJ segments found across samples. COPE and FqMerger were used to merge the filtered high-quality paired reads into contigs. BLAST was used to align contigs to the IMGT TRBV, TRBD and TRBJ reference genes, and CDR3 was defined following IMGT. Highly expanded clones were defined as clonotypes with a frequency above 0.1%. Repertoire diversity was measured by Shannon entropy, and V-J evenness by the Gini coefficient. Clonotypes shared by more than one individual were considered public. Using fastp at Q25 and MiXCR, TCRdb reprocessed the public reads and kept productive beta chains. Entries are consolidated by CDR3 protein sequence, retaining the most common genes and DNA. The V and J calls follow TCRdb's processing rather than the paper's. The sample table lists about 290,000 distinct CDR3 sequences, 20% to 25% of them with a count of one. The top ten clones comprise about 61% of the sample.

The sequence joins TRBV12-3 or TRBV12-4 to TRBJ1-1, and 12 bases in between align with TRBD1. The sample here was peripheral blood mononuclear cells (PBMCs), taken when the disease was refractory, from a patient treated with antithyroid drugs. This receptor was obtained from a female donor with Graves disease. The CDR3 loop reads CASSPLGFGTGGGGTEAFF. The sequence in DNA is TGTGCCAGCAGTCCCCTGGGCTTTGGGACAGGGGGCGGGGGCACTGAAGCTTTCTTT.